What follows is one T cell receptor beta chain and its context. The antigen is not known. Its ends do not fully match the called genes, so a read error is possible. These data originate in a study of shared clonotypes between healthy human individuals. The CDR3 totals 13 residues. Germline V gene data show CDR1 as GTSNPN and CDR2 as SVGIG (reference sequence). Whole-study findings and limits: Sharing across four donors was highest in naive CD4 (roughly 5%) and lowest in memory CD8 (around 0.4%).

The repertoire was sequenced with immunoSEQ multiplex PCR; TCRdb's copy has only in-frame clones and lacks some. The sample lists 2 million to 2.5 million clones, approximately 90% occurring once. The chain carries TRBV30 and TRBJ2-5, with TRBD2 matching 9 bases. The source of this sequence is a young man in good health. Some clones in this sample may be carry-over from other donors' samples. Input material: naive CD4+ T cells from PBMCs. As for subset: CD45RA+ positively selected. DNA for the CDR3: TGTGCCTGGACCCGGGGGGGTAGCGGGAGTCTCGACTTC. Translation: CAWTRGGSGSLDF.